These T cell receptor beta chains were read from a single sample in a study of blood T cell repertoires in COVID-19. TCRdb's table, derived via immunoSEQ multiplex PCR, lists solely in-frame clones and lacks some. The sample has around 220,000 clones, roughly 88% seen once. Input material: peripheral blood. These receptors were taken from a woman aged 40-49 years who had recovered from COVID-19. The CDR3 runs from the conserved cysteine through the conserved F or W. The D gene is left open where the match is weak.

TRBV5-1,-,TRBJ2-5,CASSLDLSGGTQETQYF
TRBV14,TRBD1,TRBJ1-4,CASSQYRGTNEKLFF
TRBV3-1/TRBV3-2,TRBD2,TRBJ2-2,CASSQSRGGPYGELFF
TRBV12-3/TRBV12-4,-,TRBJ2-7,CASSLGPGYEQYF
TRBV20-1,-,TRBJ2-7,CSASSGGNYEQYF
TRBV6-2/TRBV6-3,TRBD2,TRBJ2-7,CASSYSTLAGGFPNYEQYF
TRBV23-1,-,TRBJ1-5,CASSRPRDRASNQPQHF
TRBV9,TRBD1,TRBJ2-5,CASSPSGTGSFGTQYF
TRBV19,-,TRBJ1-1,CASAIWIGRNTEAFF
TRBV28,-,TRBJ1-5,CASTPGGPHNQPQHF
TRBV5-6,TRBD1,TRBJ1-1,CASSRTGGRVGEAFF
TRBV28,TRBD1,TRBJ1-2,CASSSNSPTRGRWRGYTF
TRBV5-8,TRBD2,TRBJ2-1,CASSWEKTSGRSYNEQFF
TRBV5-6,-,TRBJ1-4,CASSLRRTATNEKLFF
TRBV10-2,-,TRBJ2-2,CASDRAGIDGELFF
TRBV28,-,TRBJ1-2,CASRVQGGYGYTF
TRBV3-1/TRBV3-2,TRBD1,TRBJ1-2,CASSLRTGTYGYTF
TRBV6-6,TRBD1,TRBJ1-4,CASSLGTGVLEKLFF
TRBV5-1,TRBD2,TRBJ2-2,CASSSGLAGAPNTGELFF
TRBV6-5,TRBD1,TRBJ1-6,CASSRDRGYNSPLHF